This TCR beta chain was retrieved from a study of blood T cell repertoires in COVID-19. At the level of the study: Whether acute or convalescent, the COVID-19 samples came from the United States, Italy and Spain. The analysed material was cDNA or gDNA that came from T cells, B-cell-depleted T cells, or PBMCs.

Germline V gives CDR1 SGDLS, CDR2 YYNGEE. The V and J ends lost 2 bases and 6 bases respectively, with 12 bases between them. The CDR3 spans 13 residues. Here immunoSEQ multiplex PCR was the method, and the copy in TCRdb shows in-frame clones only, minus some. The sample consists of approximately 210,000 clones, around 86% of them appearing once. Sequencing was performed on PBMCs or T cells enriched from blood (not recorded which). The sequence came from a woman aged 45-60 years with acute COVID-19. The chain joins TRBV9 to TRBJ2-7; D possibly corresponds to TRBD1 (5 bases). Here the CDR3 DNA reads TGTGCCAGCAGCGTTCTTCAGGGAACCGAGCAGTACTTC. Its translation: CASSVLQGTEQYF.